These 5 T cell receptor beta chains were sequenced from one sample in a study of long-term antiretroviral therapy in people with HIV. This was the immunoSEQ v3.0 assay at survey level. Assay: immunoSEQ multiplex PCR; the TCRdb copy retains only in-frame clones and omits some. The data contain more than 25,000 clones, 97% of them singletons. Sample: unsorted PBMCs, taken 7.6 years after starting antiretroviral therapy. These TCRs come from a young man with HIV.

The V call is TRBV7-9, the J call TRBJ2-7; 13 bases fit TRBD2. V shed 3 bases, J shed 7 bases, and the junction held 3 bases outside the gene matches. The CDR3 runs 14 residues. Germline V gene data show CDR1 as SEHNR and CDR2 as FQNEAQ (reference sequence). CDR3 sequence reads: CASSFGLAGVEQYF. The CDR3 bases are TGTGCCAGCAGCTTTGGACTAGCGGGAGTTGAGCAGTACTTC.

The chain couples TRBV6-1 to TRBJ2-3; D unclear. V was trimmed by 1 base and J by 4 bases, leaving 9 bases between them. The germline V gene encodes CDR1 MNHNS and CDR2 SASEGT. The CDR3 consists of 14 residues. The CDR3 loop reads CASSEGSLADTQYF. The CDR3 nucleotides read TGTGCCAGCAGTGAAGGGAGCTTGGCAGATACGCAGTATTTT.

The rearrangement uses TRBV7-9 and TRBJ1-2, with a tentative D call TRBD1 (6 bases). The CDR3 sequence is 18 residues long. Germline V gives CDR1 SEHNR, CDR2 FQNEAQ (reference sequence). Deletions cut 4 bases from V and 0 bases from J, with 21 bases between. The CDR3 bases are TGTGCCAGCAGCTATAGGCCGGGACAAAAGGCGGCTAACTATGGCTACACCTTC. Protein: CASSYRPGQKAANYGYTF. The full variable domain, in which reference TRBV7-9 and TRBJ1-2 provide the parts outside the CDR3, is DTGVSQNPRHKITKRGQNVTFRCDPISEHNRLYWYRQTLGQGPEFLTYFQNEAQLEKSRLLSDRFSAERPKGSFSTLEIQRTEQGDSAMYLCASSYRPGQKAANYGYTFGSGTRLTVV.

The chain carries TRBV9 and TRBJ2-5, with 9 nucleotides matching TRBD2. Germline CDR1 SGDLS, CDR2 YYNGEE. CDR3 size: 18 residues. J was trimmed by 4 bases and V by 0 bases; bases with no gene match: 13. The CDR3 region is CASSVGDSGGDFRETQYF. CDR3 in DNA: TGTGCCAGCAGCGTAGGGGATAGCGGGGGAGACTTTCGAGAGACCCAGTACTTC.

J is TRBJ1-2 and V is TRBV27; D gene unclear. Germline V gene sequence: CDR1 MNHEY, CDR2 SMNVEV (reference sequence). The CDR3 spans 11 residues. V was shortened by 6 bases and J by 5 bases, with 7 bases between the two germline ends. This CDR3 is CASRGIYGYTF. CDR3 DNA sequence: TGTGCCAGCAGAGGGATTTATGGCTACACCTTC.